This entry lists 13 T cell receptor beta chains sequenced from one sample in a study of blood T cell repertoires in COVID-19. Generated by immunoSEQ multiplex PCR, the TCRdb table keeps only in-frame clones and is missing some. The sample carries fewer than 300,000 clones, approximately 90% recorded once. Sequenced: peripheral blood. These receptors originate from a man aged 45-60 years with COVID-19, enrolled during active disease.

This chain joins TRBV27 and TRBJ1-6; D may be TRBD1 (5 bases). V was clipped by 6 bases and J by 0 bases, with 9 bases between them. The CDR3 covers 15 residues. The germline V gene encodes CDR1 MNHEY and CDR2 SMNVEV (reference sequence). CDR3 residues: CASRQESSYNSPLHF. The CDR3 DNA sequence: TGTGCCAGCAGACAGGAAAGCTCCTATAATTCACCCCTCCACTTT.

The chain's CDR3 is CASSLGVPGELFF. The CDR3 DNA reads as TGTGCCAGCAGCTTAGGAGTTCCCGGGGAGCTGTTTTTT. The V and J genes are TRBV11-2 and TRBJ2-2; D unclear. The germline gives CDR1 SGHAT, CDR2 FQNNGV. The ends were cut back, 1 base at V and 6 bases at J, with 6 bases in the middle. The CDR3 extends over 13 amino acids.

The V gene is TRBV18, the J gene TRBJ2-3, with a weak D call TRBD2 (5 bases). The CDR3 sequence is 15 residues long. The germline CDR1 and CDR2 sequences are KGHSH and LQKENI. V was trimmed by 3 bases and J by 6 bases, leaving 16 bases between them. Written as DNA, the CDR3 is TGTGCCAGCTCACCCAACCCAACGCGGAGGGATACGCAGTATTTT. Its translation: CASSPNPTRRDTQYF.

The chain joins TRBV29-1 to TRBJ2-2; weak D call: TRBD2 (5 bases). Germline V gives CDR1 SQVTM, CDR2 ANQGSEA. The CDR3 sequence is 13 residues long. The V end was cut by 7 bases, the J end by 3 bases, with 12 bases between. The CDR3 DNA is TGCAGCGCCTCGGAGGCGTACACCGGGGAGCTGTTTTTT. This gives the protein CSASEAYTGELFF.

V is TRBV21-1 and J is TRBJ2-3; TRBD1, the D gene given by the table, was not confirmed from the DNA. TRBV21-1 is shown as a pseudogene. This CDR3 spans 17 amino acids. CDR3 bases: TGTGCCAGCAGCAAAGAGAGGGACATCGGCCTGACAGATACGCAGTATTTT. Residues: CASSKERDIGLTDTQYF.

The chain couples TRBV5-1 to TRBJ2-4; 7 positions match TRBD1. Germline values: CDR1 SGHRS, CDR2 YFSETQ. The junction had 9 bases not matched to a gene; V was cut back by 3 bases and J by 0 bases. This CDR3 contains 17 residues. CDR3 nucleotide sequence: TGCGCCAGCAGCTCAATGCCGGACAGGATAGCCAAAAACATTCAGTACTTC. This translates into CASSSMPDRIAKNIQYF.

The chain has TRBV5-4 and TRBJ2-2; 14 bases are a match to TRBD2. The V and J ends lost 4 bases and 0 bases, in that order; junction bases with no gene match: 5. The germline CDR1 and CDR2 sequences are SGHNT and YYREEE (reference sequence). The CDR3 sequence is 18 residues long. The CDR3 region is CASSKGLAGGSNTGELFF. The CDR3 DNA follows: TGTGCCAGCAGCAAAGGACTAGCGGGGGGTTCGAACACCGGGGAGCTGTTTTTT.

This clone turned up a few times. The chain uses TRBV19 and TRBJ2-1; 12 bases agree with TRBD2. Unmatched junction bases numbered 4, after V lost 4 bases and J lost 0 bases. Germline V gene sequence: CDR1 LNHDA, CDR2 SQIVND (reference sequence). This CDR3 is built from 17 residues. The DNA of the CDR3 is TGTGCCAGTAGTAAACTAGCGGGGGGCTTCTCCTACAATGAGCAGTTCTTC. As protein: CASSKLAGGFSYNEQFF.

The rearrangement uses TRBV6-1 and TRBJ1-2; D uncertain. The CDR3 has 13 residues. The germline V and J ends were trimmed by 3 bases and 4 bases, with 9 bases remaining between them. Germline V gives CDR1 MNHNS, CDR2 SASEGT. The CDR3 DNA is TGTGCCAGCAGTGAGGAGTTTACCTATGGCTACACCTTC. Encoded protein: CASSEEFTYGYTF.

The rearrangement uses TRBV2 and TRBJ2-7, with D perhaps TRBD2 (5 bases). Germline loops: CDR1 SNHLY, CDR2 FYNNEI. This CDR3 spans 15 amino acids. V was pared by 7 bases and J by 2 bases, with 18 bases between. The CDR3 sequence: CASNQRGGKTYEQYF. The CDR3 nucleotides read TGTGCCAGCAACCAACGAGGAGGCAAAACCTACGAGCAGTACTTC.

The chain joins TRBV30 to TRBJ2-1, with 10 bases fitting TRBD2. The CDR3 covers 15 residues. CDR1 GTSNPN and CDR2 SVGIG come from the germline V gene (reference sequence). After removal of 0 bases from V and 8 bases from J, the junction contained 7 bases not matched to a gene. The CDR3 loop reads CAWSVAQRGGHEQFF. For the CDR3, the DNA is TGTGCCTGGAGTGTAGCCCAGCGGGGGGGCCATGAGCAGTTCTTC. Based on the CDR3 plus reference TRBV30 and TRBJ2-1, the full variable domain is SQTIHQWPATLVQPVGSPLSLECTVEGTSNPNLYWYRQAAGRGLQLLFYSVGIGQISSEVPQNLSASRPQDRQFILSSKKLLLSDSGFYLCAWSVAQRGGHEQFFGPGTRLTVL.

The genes are TRBV11-2 and TRBJ2-2, with TRBD2 matching 7 bases. The CDR3 loop spans 14 amino acids. Germline loops: CDR1 SGHAT, CDR2 FQNNGV. Germline trimming cut 5 bases from V and 7 bases from J; bases unmatched to any gene: 7. The CDR3 DNA reads as TGTGCCAGCAGCCTACTAGCGTCGAACGGGGAGCTGTTTTTT. Encoded protein: CASSLLASNGELFF.

The chain employs TRBV20-1 and TRBJ2-5, with 8 bases that match TRBD2. V was pared by 3 bases and J by 0 bases, with 6 bases of the junction left unmatched. This CDR3 is 15 amino acids long. Germline V gene data show CDR1 as DFQATT and CDR2 as SNEGSKA (reference sequence). CDR3 nucleotide sequence: TGCAGTGCTAGTTCGGGCGGGGGGTACCAAGAGACCCAGTACTTC. Translated, it gives CSASSGGGYQETQYF.